A selection of T cell receptor beta chains follows, all from one sample in a study of blood T cell repertoires in COVID-19. The assay was immunoSEQ multiplex PCR, and TCRdb's table has in-frame clones only and misses some. The repertoire holds 150,000 to 200,000 clones, 65% to 85% seen once, with 4.5% to 7.5% in the top ten. Sequencing was carried out using PBMCs or T cells enriched from blood (not recorded which). The source is a man between 40 and 49 years old who had recovered from COVID-19. CDR3s include the opening cysteine and the closing phenylalanine or tryptophan. D genes are given only for firm matches. The size field is filled for only some rows; it gives once, few, many or a size class.

.	.	TRBJ2-2	15	TRBV7-3	CASSRYRANTGELFF	TGTGCCAGCAGCCGATACAGGGCGAACACCGGGGAGCTGTTTTTT
.	.	TRBJ1-5	15	TRBV13	CASSFGVTPDQPQHF	TGTGCCAGCAGCTTCGGGGTTACCCCTGATCAGCCCCAGCATTTT
.	TRBD2	TRBJ2-1	15	TRBV7-3	CASSRPGLAQNEQFF	TGTGCCAGCAGCCGCCCGGGACTAGCCCAAAATGAGCAGTTCTTC
few	TRBD1	TRBJ2-5	15	TRBV6-5	CASSAATTGWETQYF	TGTGCCAGCAGCGCCGCCACGACAGGGTGGGAGACCCAGTACTTC
.	TRBD1	TRBJ2-2	14	TRBV9	CASSVEQGMGELFF	TGTGCCAGCAGCGTAGAACAGGGGATGGGGGAGCTGTTTTTT
.	.	TRBJ2-3	16	TRBV5-6	CASSPSGDGLGDTQYF	TGTGCCAGCAGCCCGTCGGGGGACGGGCTGGGAGATACGCAGTATTTT
.	TRBD2	TRBJ2-2	16	TRBV9	CASTPRGGRNTGELFF	TGTGCCAGCACCCCCCGGGGGGGGAGGAACACCGGGGAGCTGTTTTTT
.	.	TRBJ1-1	16	TRBV19	CASSIDQVGRDTEAFF	TGTGCCAGTAGTATAGATCAGGTAGGGAGGGACACTGAAGCTTTCTTT
.	TRBD2	TRBJ2-3	17	TRBV7-2	CASSPPKGAGGLNTQYF	TGTGCCAGCAGCCCGCCAAAGGGAGCGGGGGGGCTAAATACGCAGTATTTT
.	.	TRBJ2-7	13	TRBV9	CASSVTGSGEQYF	TGTGCCAGCAGCGTGACAGGATCGGGCGAGCAGTACTTC
.	TRBD2	TRBJ2-1	17	TRBV4-1	CASSRVGPSGGYNEQFF	TGCGCCAGCAGCCGCGTTGGGCCTAGCGGGGGCTACAATGAGCAGTTCTTC
.	TRBD1	TRBJ1-3	13	TRBV11-2	CASSQGQESTIYF	TGTGCCAGCAGCCAGGGACAGGAAAGCACCATATATTTT
.	.	TRBJ1-1	15	TRBV27	CASSPWAGENTEAFF	TGTGCCAGCAGTCCCTGGGCAGGGGAGAACACTGAAGCTTTCTTT
.	TRBD1	TRBJ1-1	13	TRBV29-1	CSARRQGRTEAFF	TGCAGCGCAAGAAGACAGGGGCGGACTGAAGCTTTCTTT
.	.	TRBJ2-1	13	TRBV5-6	CASSSGGYNEQFF	TGTGCCAGCAGCTCCGGAGGGTACAATGAGCAGTTCTTC
few	TRBD1	TRBJ2-7	15	TRBV6-5	CASSTFDRGAYEQYF	TGTGCCAGCAGTACTTTTGACAGGGGGGCCTACGAGCAGTACTTC
.	TRBD1	TRBJ2-7	14	TRBV7-8	CASSPRDSSYEQYF	TGTGCCAGCAGCCCGAGGGACAGTTCCTACGAGCAGTACTTC
.	.	TRBJ1-1	13	TRBV27	CASSLSAGTEAFF	TGTGCCAGCAGTTTATCCGCCGGGACTGAAGCTTTCTTT
few	TRBD1	TRBJ1-6	16	TRBV29-1	CSVAEQGAHSGSPLHF	TGCAGCGTCGCCGAACAGGGGGCGCATTCGGGGTCACCCCTCCACTTT
.	.	TRBJ2-1	11	TRBV10-3	CAINRGSEQFF	TGTGCCATCAATCGGGGGAGTGAGCAGTTCTTC
.	.	TRBJ1-2	15	TRBV4-1	CASSHQTGLNRGYTF	TGCGCCAGCAGCCACCAGACAGGTTTAAATAGGGGCTACACCTTC
few	.	TRBJ2-3	16	TRBV4-1	CASSPRAGVSTDTQYF	TGCGCCAGCAGCCCCCGAGCAGGGGTTAGCACAGATACGCAGTATTTT
.	TRBD2	TRBJ2-3	16	TRBV11-2	CAPSLEAGGVTDTQYF	TGTGCCCCCAGCCTTGAAGCGGGGGGGGTCACAGATACGCAGTATTTT
.	.	TRBJ2-1	16	TRBV9	CASTPQGGGQYNEQFF	TGTGCCAGCACCCCACAGGGCGGGGGCCAATACAATGAGCAGTTCTTC
.	TRBD2	TRBJ2-1	16	TRBV25-1	CASSAFLSGGANEQFF	TGTGCCAGCAGCGCTTTCCTAAGCGGGGGGGCAAATGAGCAGTTCTTC
.	.	TRBJ2-3	15	TRBV5-4	CASSWDPGRTDTQYF	TGTGCCAGCAGCTGGGACCCAGGGAGGACAGATACGCAGTATTTT
once	.	TRBJ1-6	18	TRBV12-1	CASSSPPRAGSNNSPLHF	TGTGCCAGCAGCTCCCCCCCAAGGGCGGGATCCAATAATTCACCCCTCCACTTT
.	.	TRBJ2-2	16	TRBV5-4	CASSLATRYGGGELFF	TGTGCCAGCAGCTTGGCGACGCGATATGGAGGCGGGGAGCTGTTTTTT
.	.	TRBJ1-2	16	TRBV10-2	CASRAGTPALGYGYTF	TGCGCCAGCAGAGCCGGGACACCCGCGCTCGGGTATGGCTACACCTTC
.	.	TRBJ2-7	13	TRBV29-1	CSVLTGVSYEQYF	TGCAGCGTATTGACGGGGGTCTCCTACGAGCAGTACTTC
once	TRBD1	TRBJ1-4	14	TRBV10-1	CASSSDRGGEKLFF	TGCGCCAGCAGTTCGGACAGGGGCGGCGAAAAACTGTTTTTT
.	TRBD1	TRBJ1-6	14	TRBV30	CAVTGVKRNSPLHF	TGTGCAGTGACAGGGGTTAAGAGAAATTCACCCCTCCACTTT
.	TRBD2	TRBJ2-3	17	TRBV5-1	CASSLSLLAGTVVTQYF	TGCGCCAGCAGCTTGTCACTTTTAGCGGGAACCGTGGTTACGCAGTATTTT
.	.	TRBJ2-2	14	TRBV11-2	CASSLVRGTGELFF	TGTGCCAGCAGCTTAGTCAGGGGCACCGGGGAGCTGTTTTTT
few	.	TRBJ1-3	15	TRBV13	CASSLFRGPGNTIYF	TGTGCCAGCAGCTTATTCAGGGGCCCTGGAAACACCATATATTTT
.	.	TRBJ2-5	16	TRBV9	CASSAWGLGQQETQYF	TGTGCCAGCAGCGCGTGGGGGCTTGGTCAGCAAGAGACCCAGTACTTC
few	TRBD1	TRBJ1-5	14	TRBV5-1	CASSPDRASQPQHF	TGCGCCAGCAGCCCGGACAGGGCGTCGCAGCCCCAGCATTTT
.	TRBD2	TRBJ2-1	18	TRBV3-1/TRBV3-2	CASSQGASGVQPYNEQFF	TGTGCCAGCAGCCAAGGGGCTAGCGGGGTTCAGCCCTACAATGAGCAGTTCTTC
once	.	TRBJ2-1	14	TRBV11-2	CASSQGGGRREQFF	TGTGCCAGCAGCCAAGGCGGGGGCCGGCGTGAGCAGTTCTTC
.	TRBD1	TRBJ1-6	15	TRBV18	CASSPRDRGDSPLHF	TGTGCCAGCTCACCCCGGGACAGGGGAGATTCACCCCTCCACTTT